Sequencing of this T cell receptor beta chain was carried out in a study of CD8 T cells in Susac syndrome. Reverse transcription of about 0.45 to 1 ug RNA used random hexamers. Across 54 Vbeta and 13 Jbeta, immunoSEQ multiplex PCR amplified TCR beta CDR3. TCRdb fed the immunoSEQ multiplex PCR reads into MiXCR, producing one record per CDR3 protein. The table shows 150,000 to 250,000 distinct CDR3 sequences, with nearly 95% occurring only once. The CDR3 length is 15 residues. The V gene's germline CDR1 is SGDLS and CDR2 YYNGEE. J gave up 8 bases and V 2 bases, and 6 bases lay outside the gene matches. TCR beta sequences were obtained from blood CD8+ and CD4+ T cells. Relapsing-remitting disease, either stable or active, was present in the treatment-naive patients who were the multiple sclerosis controls. FACS was used to enrich TEMRA cells, whereas the CD8+ and CD4+ T cells were obtained by negative isolation.

The TCR comes from a human donor with multiple sclerosis. The genes are TRBV9 and TRBJ1-6, with 8 bases lining up with TRBD1. Sequencing was carried out using CD4+ T cells from PBMCs. CDR3 residues: CASSVQGARDSPLHF. The CDR3 coding sequence is TGTGCCAGCAGCGTGCAGGGGGCACGCGATTCACCCCTCCACTTT.